This entry concerns a single T cell receptor beta chain. The germline gives CDR1 MNHEY, CDR2 SMNVEV (reference sequence). The CDR3 is made up of 14 amino acids. Trimming took 6 bases from V and 2 from J; bases not matched to a gene: 5. This entry comes from a study of T cell changes during pregnancy in multiple sclerosis. Sequencing used immunoSEQ multiplex PCR; TCRdb keeps in-frame clones, though not all of them. The sample consists of 20,000 to 30,000 clones, nearly 90% of them appearing once. The rearrangement links TRBV27 to TRBJ2-7, with 9 bases identical to TRBD2. This sample comprised CD8+ T cells from peripheral blood mononuclear cells, obtained in the second trimester of pregnancy. This sequence originates from a female donor with multiple sclerosis, enrolled in a pregnancy study. CDR3 in DNA: TGTGCCAGCAGCCCTAGCGGGACGACCTACGAGCAGTACTTC. As protein: CASSPSGTTYEQYF.